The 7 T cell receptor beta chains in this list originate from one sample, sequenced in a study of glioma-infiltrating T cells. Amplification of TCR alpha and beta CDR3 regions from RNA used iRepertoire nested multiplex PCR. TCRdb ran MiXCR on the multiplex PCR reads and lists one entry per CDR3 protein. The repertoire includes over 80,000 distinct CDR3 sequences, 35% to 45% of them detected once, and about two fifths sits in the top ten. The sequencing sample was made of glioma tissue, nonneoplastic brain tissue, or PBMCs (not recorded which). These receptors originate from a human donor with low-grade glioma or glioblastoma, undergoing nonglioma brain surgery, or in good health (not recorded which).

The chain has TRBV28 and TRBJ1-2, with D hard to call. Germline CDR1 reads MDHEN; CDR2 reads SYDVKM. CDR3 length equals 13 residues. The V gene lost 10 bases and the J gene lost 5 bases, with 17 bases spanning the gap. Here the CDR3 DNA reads TGTGCCATCAGCCAGTCGACATCTTATGGCTACACCTTC. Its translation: CAISQSTSYGYTF.

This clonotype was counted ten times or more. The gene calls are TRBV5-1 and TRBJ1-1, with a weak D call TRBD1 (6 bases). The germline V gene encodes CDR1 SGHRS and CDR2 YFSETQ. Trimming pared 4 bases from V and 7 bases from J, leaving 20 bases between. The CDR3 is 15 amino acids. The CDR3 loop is CASSRNTDSVNEAFF. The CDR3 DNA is TGCGCCAGCAGCCGAAACACGGACAGCGTCAATGAAGCTTTCTTT.

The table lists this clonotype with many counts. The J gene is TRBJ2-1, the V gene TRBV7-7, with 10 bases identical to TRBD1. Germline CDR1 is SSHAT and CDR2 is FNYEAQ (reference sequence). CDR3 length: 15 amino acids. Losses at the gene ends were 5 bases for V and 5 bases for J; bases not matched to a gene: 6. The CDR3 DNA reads TGTGCCAGCAGCCCCGGGACAGGGGCGAACAATGAGCAGTTCTTC. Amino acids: CASSPGTGANNEQFF.

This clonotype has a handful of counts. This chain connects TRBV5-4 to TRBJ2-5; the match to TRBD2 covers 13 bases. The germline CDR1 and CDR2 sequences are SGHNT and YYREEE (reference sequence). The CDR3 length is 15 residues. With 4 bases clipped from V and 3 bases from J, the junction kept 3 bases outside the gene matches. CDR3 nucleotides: TGTGCCAGCAGCCGCACTAGCGGGAGGGAAGAGACCCAGTACTTC. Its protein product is CASSRTSGREETQYF.

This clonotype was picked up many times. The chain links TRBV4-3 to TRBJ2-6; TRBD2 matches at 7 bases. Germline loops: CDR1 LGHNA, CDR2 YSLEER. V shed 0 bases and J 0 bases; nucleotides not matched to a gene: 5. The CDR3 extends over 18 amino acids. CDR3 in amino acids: CASSQEASGFSGANVLTF. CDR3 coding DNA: TGCGCCAGCAGCCAAGAGGCTAGCGGATTCTCTGGGGCCAACGTCCTGACTTTC.

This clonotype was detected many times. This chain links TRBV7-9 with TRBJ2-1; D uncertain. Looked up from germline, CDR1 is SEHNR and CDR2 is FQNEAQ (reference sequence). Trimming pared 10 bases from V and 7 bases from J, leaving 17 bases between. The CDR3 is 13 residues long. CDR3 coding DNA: TGTGCCACGTCAAAGGAAGCCAATAATGAGCAGTTCTTC. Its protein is CATSKEANNEQFF.

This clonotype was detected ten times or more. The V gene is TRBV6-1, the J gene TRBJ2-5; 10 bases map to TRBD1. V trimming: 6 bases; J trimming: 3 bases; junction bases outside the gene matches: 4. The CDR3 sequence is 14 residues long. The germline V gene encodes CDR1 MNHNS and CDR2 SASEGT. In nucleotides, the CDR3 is TGTGCCAGCAGCCGGGACAGGGGTAAAGAGACCCAGTACTTC. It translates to CASSRDRGKETQYF.